A selection of T cell receptor beta chains follows, all from one sample in a study of cytomegalovirus exposure and HLA in healthy donors. The method was immunoSEQ multiplex PCR; TCRdb's version includes in-frame clones alone and lacks a portion of them. The sample totals 100,000 or so clones. The sequenced material came from PBMCs. The receptor source for this set is a man aged 50-60 years in good health and CMV-seronegative. The CDR3 runs from the conserved cysteine through the conserved F or W. Fields, in order: J gene, D gene, V gene, CDR3 DNA, CDR3 protein. D genes are given only for firm matches.

TRBJ1-1	TRBD1	TRBV5-6	TGTGCCAGCAGCTTGAGGCAGGGGGCGCGCGCTTTCTTT	CASSLRQGARAFF
TRBJ1-1	-	TRBV29-1	TGCAGCGTTCTTCAGGGTTTGAACACTGAAGCTTTCTTT	CSVLQGLNTEAFF
TRBJ1-5	TRBD1	TRBV27	TGTGCCAGCAGTCGGACAGGGTTTGGCAATCAGCCCCAGCATTTT	CASSRTGFGNQPQHF
TRBJ1-2	TRBD1	TRBV18	TGCGCCAGCTCACCTATACAGGGGTTCGACTATGGCTACACCTTC	CASSPIQGFDYGYTF
TRBJ1-5	TRBD1	TRBV6-1	TGTGCCAGCAGGAGAGACAGGGTAAACAATCAGCCCCAGCATTTT	CASRRDRVNNQPQHF
TRBJ1-5	TRBD1	TRBV5-6	TGTGCCAGCAGCTTGGCGGGACAGGGGAATCAGCCCCAGCATTTT	CASSLAGQGNQPQHF
TRBJ2-5	TRBD2	TRBV4-2	TGTGCCAGCAGCCGAGGCCCGGGGCGGGAGGGCGGGGAGACCCAGTACTTC	CASSRGPGREGGETQYF
TRBJ2-5	TRBD1	TRBV5-6	TGTGCCAGCAGCTTGAGGGACAGAAGAGAGACCCAGTACTTC	CASSLRDRRETQYF
TRBJ2-2	-	TRBV5-4	TGTGCCAGCAGCTCAACAACCGGGGAGCTGTTTTTT	CASSSTTGELFF
TRBJ2-7	TRBD1	TRBV11-3	TGTGCCAGCAGCGAACAGGGGAGCTCCTACGAGCAGTACTTC	CASSEQGSSYEQYF
TRBJ2-2	-	TRBV5-1	TGCGCCAGCAAGTGGGCCGGAACCGGGGAGCTGTTTTTT	CASKWAGTGELFF
TRBJ2-5	-	TRBV19	TGTGCCAGTAGTATTATGGCACAAGAGACCCAGTACTTC	CASSIMAQETQYF
TRBJ2-7	TRBD1	TRBV19	TGTGCCAGTAGTCGGGGACAGGGGACCTACGAGCAGTACTTC	CASSRGQGTYEQYF
TRBJ1-5	-	TRBV9	TGTGCCAGCAGCGAGACAGGTTTTTACAATCAGCCCCAGCATTTT	CASSETGFYNQPQHF
TRBJ2-7	TRBD1	TRBV27	TGTGCCAGCAGTCGGACAGGGGCCCCCTACGAGCAGTACTTC	CASSRTGAPYEQYF
TRBJ2-1	-	TRBV6-5	TGTGCCAGCAGTTACTCGCTTGGCGGGCTATACAATGAGCAGTTCTTC	CASSYSLGGLYNEQFF
TRBJ1-4	TRBD1	TRBV6-6	TGTGCCAGCACTTCGGGACAGGGATTTGAAAAACTGTTTTTT	CASTSGQGFEKLFF
TRBJ2-1	-	TRBV4-3	TGCGCCAGCAGCCTACAAACTATGTGGAATGAGCAGTTCTTC	CASSLQTMWNEQFF
TRBJ1-3	-	TRBV18	TGTGCCAGCTCACCACCCAGTGACGGGGGGAACACCATATATTTT	CASSPPSDGGNTIYF
TRBJ2-7	TRBD1	TRBV19	TGTGCCAGTAGTATACGACAGGGGGAGCTCGAGCAGTACTTC	CASSIRQGELEQYF
TRBJ1-4	TRBD1	TRBV27	TGTGCCAGCAGTTTGCAGGGGGCAGGAGCAAAACTGTTTTTT	CASSLQGAGAKLFF
TRBJ1-1	-	TRBV5-1	TGCGCCAGCAGCCCCACAGGGTACGGTGAAGCTTTCTTT	CASSPTGYGEAFF
TRBJ2-6	-	TRBV18	TGTGCCAGCTCACCAAACGGGATCTCTGGGGCCAACGTCCTGACTTTC	CASSPNGISGANVLTF
TRBJ2-3	-	TRBV7-8	TGTGCCAGCAGCTTAGGGAGGGGGCTCACAGATACGCAGTATTTT	CASSLGRGLTDTQYF
TRBJ2-5	TRBD2	TRBV4-2	TGTGCCAGCAGCCAAGCGGGACTAGCGTATCAAGAGACCCAGTACTTC	CASSQAGLAYQETQYF
TRBJ2-7	TRBD1	TRBV5-1	TGCGCCAGCAGCTTGGCGGGACAGGTGAACTACGAGCAGTACTTC	CASSLAGQVNYEQYF
TRBJ1-2	TRBD1	TRBV6-5	TGTGCCAGCAGTGCCGGGACAGAGCCCTATGGCTACACCTTC	CASSAGTEPYGYTF
TRBJ1-1	-	TRBV5-1	TGCGCCAGCAGCTCACGCAGCGAAAAGAACACTGAAGCTTTCTTT	CASSSRSEKNTEAFF
TRBJ1-1	-	TRBV18	TGTGCCAGCTCACCCCGGGACACACAATACACTGAAGCTTTCTTT	CASSPRDTQYTEAFF
TRBJ2-1	-	TRBV7-2	TGTGCCAGCAGCTTAATGCCGAGCTCCTACAATGAGCAGTTCTTC	CASSLMPSSYNEQFF
TRBJ1-2	-	TRBV5-1	TGCGCCAGCAGCTTTGCAGGGGAGATGGGCTACACCTTC	CASSFAGEMGYTF
TRBJ1-4	TRBD1	TRBV10-3	TGTGCCATCAGTGAACAGGGGAGTAATGAAAAACTGTTTTTT	CAISEQGSNEKLFF
TRBJ2-7	TRBD1	TRBV11-2	TGTGCCAGCAGCTTAGATGGGACAGCCACCTACGAGCAGTACTTC	CASSLDGTATYEQYF
TRBJ2-7	-	TRBV5-1	TGCGCCAGCAGCTTGGAGGGAGGGGGGTTGCACGAGCAGTACTTC	CASSLEGGGLHEQYF
TRBJ1-6	-	TRBV6-6	TGTGCCAGCAGTTACTCAGGGACATCGGATTCACCCCTCCACTTT	CASSYSGTSDSPLHF
TRBJ1-1	-	TRBV11-1	TGTGCCAGCAGCACTTGGACAGAGAACACTGAAGCTTTCTTT	CASSTWTENTEAFF
TRBJ2-7	-	TRBV4-3	TGCGCCAGCAGCCATAGGGGGTCTACTGCCTACGAGCAGTACTTC	CASSHRGSTAYEQYF
TRBJ1-1	-	TRBV10-3	TGTGCCATCAGTCCCACGACAGGGAACACTGAAGCTTTCTTT	CAISPTTGNTEAFF
TRBJ1-3	-	TRBV5-1	TGCGCCAGCAGCCTCGACAGCTCTGGAAACACCATATATTTT	CASSLDSSGNTIYF
TRBJ2-1	-	TRBV6-1	TGTGCCAGCAGAGAGGTTAATGAGCAGTTCTTC	CASREVNEQFF
TRBJ1-2	TRBD1	TRBV6-5	TGTGCCAGCAGTAAACAGGGGGAACGGCTCTATGGCTACACCTTC	CASSKQGERLYGYTF
TRBJ2-5	-	TRBV5-1	TGCGCCAGCAGCTTGGAGGGGCACGAGACCCAGTACTTC	CASSLEGHETQYF
TRBJ1-1	-	TRBV5-1	TGCGCCAGCAGCTTGGTCCGGACAGACACTGAAGCTTTCTTT	CASSLVRTDTEAFF
TRBJ1-2	TRBD1	TRBV7-9	TGTGCCAGCAGTCAACAGGGGGTTGAGTATGGCTACACCTTC	CASSQQGVEYGYTF
TRBJ2-1	-	TRBV6-1	TGTGCCAGCAGTGGCCTGGACACCTCGACCTACAATGAGCAGTTCTTC	CASSGLDTSTYNEQFF
TRBJ1-1	TRBD1	TRBV5-1	TGCGCCAGCAGCTTGGGTGACAGGGGGCAAGGTGAAGCTTTCTTT	CASSLGDRGQGEAFF
TRBJ2-3	-	TRBV11-2	TGTGCCAGCTGCTTAGTTGGGCCTGATACGCAGTATTTT	CASCLVGPDTQYF
TRBJ2-4	TRBD1	TRBV6-5	TGTGCCAGCAGCCCGGGACAGGTGGTCAAAAACATTCAGTACTTC	CASSPGQVVKNIQYF
TRBJ2-7	TRBD2	TRBV4-1	TGCGCCAGCAGCCCCCCATTTAGCGGGGGGGCCCGCGAGCAGTACTTC	CASSPPFSGGAREQYF